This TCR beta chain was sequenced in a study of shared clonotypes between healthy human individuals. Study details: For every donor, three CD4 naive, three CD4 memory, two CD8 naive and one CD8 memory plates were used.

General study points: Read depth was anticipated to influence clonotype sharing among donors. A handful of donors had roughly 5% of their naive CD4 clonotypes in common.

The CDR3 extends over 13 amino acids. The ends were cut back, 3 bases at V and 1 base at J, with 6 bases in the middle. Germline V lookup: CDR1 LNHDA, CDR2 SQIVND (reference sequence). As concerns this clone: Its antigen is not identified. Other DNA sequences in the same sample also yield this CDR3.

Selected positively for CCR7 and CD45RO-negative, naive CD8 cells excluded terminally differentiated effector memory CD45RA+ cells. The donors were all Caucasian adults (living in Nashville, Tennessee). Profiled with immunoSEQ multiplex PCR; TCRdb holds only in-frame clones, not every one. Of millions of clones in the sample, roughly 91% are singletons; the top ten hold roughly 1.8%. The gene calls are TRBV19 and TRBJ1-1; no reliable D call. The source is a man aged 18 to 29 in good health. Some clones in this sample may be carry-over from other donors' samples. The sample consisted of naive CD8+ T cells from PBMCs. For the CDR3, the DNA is TGTGCCAGTAGTATGGTTTCGAACACTGAAGCTTTCTTT. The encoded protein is CASSMVSNTEAFF.